These T cell receptor beta chains were read from a single sample in a study of cytomegalovirus exposure and HLA in healthy donors. Repertoires were generated with immunoSEQ multiplex PCR, while TCRdb's copy carries only in-frame clones and drops some. The table has fewer than 400,000 clones, approximately 88% seen once; the top ten hold roughly 0.88%. Sequenced material: PBMCs. All receptors come from a man between 25 and 39 years old in good health and CMV-seronegative. CDR3s include the opening cysteine and the closing phenylalanine or tryptophan. A D gene is named only where the DNA matches it firmly. Rows give clone size only sometimes, using once, few, many, or a class for an expanded clone.

. | TRBJ2-7 | TRBV27 | . | TGTGCCAGCAAAACAGAGTACGAGCCCTACGAGCAGTACTTC | CASKTEYEPYEQYF
TRBD1 | TRBJ1-5 | TRBV5-5 | once | TGTGCCAGCAGCGCGGACAGGGGCAATCAGCCCCAGCATTTT | CASSADRGNQPQHF
TRBD2 | TRBJ2-3 | TRBV6-1 | . | TGTGCCAGCAGTGCTGGACTAGCACCCCACACAGATACGCAGTATTTT | CASSAGLAPHTDTQYF
TRBD1 | TRBJ1-6 | TRBV25-1 | . | TGTGCCAGCAGGGGGACAGGAGAAAATTCACCCCTCCGCTTT | CASRGTGENSPLRF
TRBD1 | TRBJ1-2 | TRBV10-3 | . | TGTGCCACCCTGGACAGGGCAGGTTTCGGGTTCTATGGCTACACCTTC | CATLDRAGFGFYGYTF
. | TRBJ2-3 | TRBV25-1 | . | TGTGCCAGCAGTGTACGACAGGCTAGCAGGGATACGCAGTATTTT | CASSVRQASRDTQYF
. | TRBJ2-1 | TRBV27 | . | TGTGCCAGCAGGACATTTTTTCGTCCGAGCTCCTACAATGAGCAGTTCTTC | CASRTFFRPSSYNEQFF
TRBD1 | TRBJ2-7 | TRBV19 | once | TGTGCCAGTAGTATAGGGACAGGAGACTACGAGCAGTACTTC | CASSIGTGDYEQYF
. | TRBJ2-3 | TRBV7-9 | once | TGTGCCAGCAGCCAAAACAGGGTTCGGGCAGATACGCAGTATTTT | CASSQNRVRADTQYF
. | TRBJ1-3 | TRBV30 | . | TGTGCCTGGAGCTGGAGCCAGATCTCTGGAAACACCATATATTTT | CAWSWSQISGNTIYF
. | TRBJ1-2 | TRBV5-1 | . | TGCGCCAGCAGCCCCTCTCCCGAGGGATCAAGATATGGCTACACCTTC | CASSPSPEGSRYGYTF
. | TRBJ2-7 | TRBV7-9 | . | TGTGCCAGCAGCTTGGGAGGGGGCTCCTACGAGCAGTACTTC | CASSLGGGSYEQYF
TRBD1 | TRBJ1-4 | TRBV18 | . | TGTGCCAGCTCACCGGGACAGGGAGGCGAAAAACTGTTTTTT | CASSPGQGGEKLFF
TRBD1 | TRBJ1-1 | TRBV18 | . | TGTGCCAGCTCACCAAGCGGGACAGGTTATACGAACACTGAAGCTTTCTTT | CASSPSGTGYTNTEAFF
TRBD1 | TRBJ1-2 | TRBV7-2 | . | TGTGCCAGCAGACCTGACAGGGTGGGGCACTATGGCTACACCTTC | CASRPDRVGHYGYTF
TRBD1 | TRBJ1-2 | TRBV25-1 | . | TGTGCCAGCAGTGGCGCGGGACAGGAACCTTATGGCTACACCTTC | CASSGAGQEPYGYTF
. | TRBJ2-7 | TRBV19 | . | TGTGCCAGTAAGCTCCACACTACCTACGCCGAGCAGTACTTC | CASKLHTTYAEQYF
TRBD1 | TRBJ2-7 | TRBV5-4 | . | TGTGCCAGCAGTGGACAGGACCCCTACGAGCAGTACTTC | CASSGQDPYEQYF
. | TRBJ2-5 | TRBV5-5 | . | TGTGCCAGCAGCTTTGCAGGCAGGGAGACCCAGTACTTC | CASSFAGRETQYF
. | TRBJ2-7 | TRBV4-2 | . | TGTGCCAGCAGCCAAGAGCAGGGCTTACCCTACGAGCAGTACTTC | CASSQEQGLPYEQYF
. | TRBJ1-1 | TRBV2 | . | TGTGCCAGCAGTCGCGGAATGAACACTGAAGCTTTCTTT | CASSRGMNTEAFF
. | TRBJ1-5 | TRBV7-2 | . | TGTGCCAGCAGCGTTATGCGGGGTAGCAATCAGCCCCAGCATTTT | CASSVMRGSNQPQHF
TRBD1 | TRBJ1-2 | TRBV19 | . | TGTGCCAGTAGTACAGAGGCAGGGGGCGGCTATGGCTACACCTTC | CASSTEAGGGYGYTF
TRBD2 | TRBJ2-3 | TRBV5-6 | . | TGTGCCAGCAGCTTGGCTAGCGGCGGATTCACAGATACGCAGTATTTT | CASSLASGGFTDTQYF
. | TRBJ1-1 | TRBV9 | . | TGTGCCAGCAGCGTTACGGGAAACACTGAAGCTTTCTTT | CASSVTGNTEAFF
. | TRBJ1-1 | TRBV7-2 | once | TGTGCCAGCAGCTTACTCGGGGGGCCGAGGAACACTGAAGCTTTCTTT | CASSLLGGPRNTEAFF
. | TRBJ2-6 | TRBV4-1 | . | TGCGCCAGCAGCCCTTCCTTTTTGCCCGCTGAGGGAATTTCATCTGGGGCCAACGTCCTGACTTTC | CASSPSFLPAEGISSGANVLTF
TRBD2 | TRBJ2-3 | TRBV4-3 | . | TGCGCCAGCAGCCAAGAGGGGACTAGCGGGGTAGATACGCAGTATTTT | CASSQEGTSGVDTQYF
TRBD1 | TRBJ1-1 | TRBV7-9 | . | TGTGCCAGCAGCATCCACAGAATCTCGACAGGGGGGACGAACACTGAAGCTTTCTTT | CASSIHRISTGGTNTEAFF
. | TRBJ2-7 | TRBV30 | . | TGTGCCTGGAGTAGTTTATGGGGGCAGGAAGCTTACGAGCAGTACTTC | CAWSSLWGQEAYEQYF
. | TRBJ2-5 | TRBV6-5 | once | TGTGCCAGCAGTTCCGCGGGATTTGAGGAAGAGACCCAGTACTTC | CASSSAGFEEETQYF
. | TRBJ1-5 | TRBV10-2 | . | TGCGCCAGCAGTCCCACGGGGGGGCAGGGCGGTCAGCCCCAGCATTTT | CASSPTGGQGGQPQHF
TRBD1 | TRBJ1-2 | TRBV11-2 | . | TGTGCCAGCAGCCCCCAGCGGACAGGGGGCATAGGTGGCTACACCTTC | CASSPQRTGGIGGYTF
. | TRBJ1-4 | TRBV7-2 | . | TGTGCCAGCAGCTCGAGGCGGGAAAAACTGTTTTTT | CASSSRREKLFF
TRBD1 | TRBJ1-5 | TRBV5-1 | few | TGCGCCAGCAGCTCCGGACAGGGGGTCAATCAGCCCCAGCATTTT | CASSSGQGVNQPQHF
TRBD2 | TRBJ2-3 | TRBV5-5 | . | TGTGCCAGCAGCTTGGGACTAGCGGGGGGTGATACGCAGTATTTT | CASSLGLAGGDTQYF
. | TRBJ1-2 | TRBV4-3 | . | TGCGCCAGCAGCCAGGCCGACGGGTATGGCTACACCTTC | CASSQADGYGYTF
. | TRBJ1-1 | TRBV5-1 | . | TGCGCCAGCAGCTTGTACCCTGGGGACCGGGGGGGAGCTTTCTTT | CASSLYPGDRGGAFF
. | TRBJ2-7 | TRBV7-2 | . | TGTGCCAGCAGCTTAGACGTCAGTTACGAGCAGTACTTC | CASSLDVSYEQYF
. | TRBJ2-6 | TRBV6-6 | . | TGTGCCAGCAGTTACTCGTGGGGGGTGAACGTCCTGACTTTC | CASSYSWGVNVLTF
. | TRBJ1-2 | TRBV9 | . | TGTGCCAGCAGCGTCGACGGAGCTAACTATGGCTACACCTTC | CASSVDGANYGYTF